The 7 T cell receptor beta chains below all came from one sample that was sequenced in a study of blood T cell repertoires in COVID-19. Assay: immunoSEQ multiplex PCR; the TCRdb copy retains only in-frame clones and omits some. The sample consists of tens of thousands of clones, around 90% of them appearing once. The sample comprised peripheral blood. These receptor sequences come from a woman older than 75 in a cohort sampled during active or convalescent COVID-19.

The V gene is TRBV9, the J gene TRBJ1-4; D gene ambiguous. The germline V gene has CDR1 SGDLS and CDR2 YYNGEE. CDR3 length: 14 amino acids. The ends were cut back, 0 bases at V and 0 bases at J, with 3 bases in the middle. The CDR3 spells CASSVAATNEKLFF. As DNA, the CDR3 is TGTGCCAGCAGCGTAGCTGCAACTAATGAAAAACTGTTTTTT.

This clone occurred once. The chain joins TRBV11-3 to TRBJ2-7, with 10 bases identical to TRBD2. V gave up 1 base and J gave up 5 bases; unmatched junction bases: 5. The CDR3 consists of 15 residues. CDR1 is SGHNT and CDR2 is YENEEA in the germline V gene. The CDR3 coding sequence is TGTGCCAGCAGCTTAGTCCCGGGACTAGCGAACGAGCAGTACTTC. Residues: CASSLVPGLANEQYF.

The CDR3 DNA reads TGTGCCAGCAGCATGACAGTCAAGCAGCCCCAGCATTTT. It codes for CASSMTVKQPQHF. The chain employs TRBV12-3 or TRBV12-4 and TRBJ1-5; possible D gene TRBD1, 5 bases. This CDR3 is 13 amino acids long. Trimming stripped 6 bases from V and 7 bases from J, with 13 bases between.

The chain couples TRBV5-4 to TRBJ2-3; D may be TRBD1 (6 bases). Per the germline V gene, CDR1 is SGHNT and CDR2 is YYREEE (reference sequence). V was pared by 2 bases and J by 2 bases, with 9 bases between. The CDR3 spans 14 residues. The CDR3 protein is CASSLGQLTDTQYF. CDR3 coding DNA: TGTGCCAGCAGCTTAGGACAGCTCACAGATACGCAGTATTTT.

The rearrangement joins TRBV29-1 to TRBJ1-1; unclear D gene. The CDR3 has 12 amino acids. From germline, CDR1 is SQVTM and CDR2 ANQGSEA. V shed 4 bases and J shed 1 base, with 7 bases lying between them. CDR3 region: CSVGGGNTEAFF. The DNA for the CDR3 is TGCAGCGTTGGAGGTGGGAACACTGAAGCTTTCTTT.

The chain uses TRBV29-1 and TRBJ1-2, with a weak D call TRBD1 (5 bases). The CDR3 is made up of 12 amino acids. Germline CDR1 is SQVTM and CDR2 is ANQGSEA. Between the trimmed V and J ends, which lost 6 bases and 4 bases, there was a span of 12 bases. The CDR3 is CSVGGGIYGYTF. The CDR3 DNA sequence: TGCAGCGTGGGGGGAGGGATCTATGGCTACACCTTC.

The chain carries TRBV7-9 and TRBJ2-5; 8 bases line up with TRBD2. This CDR3 is 15 amino acids long. The V and J ends lost 4 bases and 4 bases, in that order; junction bases with no gene match: 8. Germline CDR1 reads SEHNR; CDR2 reads FQNEAQ (reference sequence). CDR3 in amino acids: CASSSVGSGGETQYF. Written as DNA, the CDR3 is TGTGCCAGCAGCTCGGTCGGGAGCGGGGGAGAGACCCAGTACTTC.